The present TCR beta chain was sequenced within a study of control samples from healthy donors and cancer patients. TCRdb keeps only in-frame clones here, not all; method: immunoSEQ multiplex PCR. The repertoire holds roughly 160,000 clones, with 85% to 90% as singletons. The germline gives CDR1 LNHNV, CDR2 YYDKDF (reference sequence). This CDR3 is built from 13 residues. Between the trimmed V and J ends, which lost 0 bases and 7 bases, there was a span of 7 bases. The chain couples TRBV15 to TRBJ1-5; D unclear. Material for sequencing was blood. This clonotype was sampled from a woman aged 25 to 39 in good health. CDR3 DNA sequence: TGTGCCACCAGCAGAGATTTTGTCCAGCCCCAGCATTTT. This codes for CATSRDFVQPQHF.